These 22 T cell receptor beta chains originate from one sample sequenced in a study of OX40 agonist ivuxolimab in advanced cancers. The receptor library was made with the immunoSEQ multiplex PCR assay. This immuneACCESS table, as held by TCRdb, lists in-frame sequences with V and J called but not all clones. Of the missing ones, under half trace to an unresolved V gene in checked studies; the others have no known cause. The sample contains fewer than 90,000 clones, 85% to 90% of them found a single time. Jointly, the top ten make up about 2.5% of the sample. This material consisted of CD4+ or CD8+ T cells sorted from blood, taken in a trial of the OX40 agonist ivuxolimab. These receptors came from an adult with an advanced solid tumor such as melanoma, head and neck, liver or kidney cancer.

The chain is built from TRBV7-9 and TRBJ1-1, with D unresolved. This CDR3 has 14 residues. Per germline, CDR1 SEHNR and CDR2 FQNEAQ (reference sequence). Trimming took 4 bases from V and 7 from J, leaving 16 bases between them. The CDR3 reads CASSSTPPLGEAFF. The CDR3 DNA is TGTGCCAGCAGCTCGACCCCGCCCTTAGGTGAAGCTTTCTTT.

This clone was detected once. V is TRBV4-2 and J is TRBJ2-3; D gene uncertain. This CDR3 comprises 13 residues. The ends were cut back, 1 base at V and 4 bases at J, with 6 bases in the middle. Per germline, CDR1 LGHNA and CDR2 YNFKEQ. The CDR3 region has the DNA TGTGCCAGCAGCCAAGGGTTGGCAGATACGCAGTATTTT. Its protein product is CASSQGLADTQYF.

The J gene is TRBJ1-4, the V gene TRBV6-5; the D gene is possibly TRBD1 (5 bases). With 5 bases removed from V and 2 bases from J, the gap between germline ends came to 9 bases. Germline CDR1 and CDR2: MNHEY and SVGAGI. The CDR3 loop spans 14 amino acids. CDR3 nucleotides: TGTGCCAGCAGTCCTCGGGACACTAATGAAAAACTGTTTTTT. Translation: CASSPRDTNEKLFF.

The chain is built from TRBV6-1 and TRBJ1-5; D is ambiguous. V gave up 6 bases and J gave up 7 bases, with 7 bases separating them. The CDR3 spans 11 residues. Germline CDR1 is MNHNS and CDR2 is SASEGT. CDR3 DNA: TGTGCCAGCAGCCCTAACCAGCCCCAGCATTTT. As protein: CASSPNQPQHF.

V and J are TRBV7-2 and TRBJ2-3; 11 positions match TRBD2. The germline V gene has CDR1 SGHTA and CDR2 FQGNSA. The CDR3 runs 16 residues. Trimming removed 3 bases from V and 5 bases from J; junction bases left unmatched: 7. The CDR3 coding sequence is TGTGCCAGCAGCTTGACTAGCGGGACATGGCAAGATACGCAGTATTTT. Translated: CASSLTSGTWQDTQYF.

This clone has only one observation. The chain employs TRBV4-2 and TRBJ2-2; either TRBD1 or TRBD2 may supply D (5 bases each). Germline V gene lookup returns CDR1 LGHNA and CDR2 YNFKEQ. The ends were cut back, 4 bases at V and 7 bases at J, with 19 bases in the middle. CDR3 size: 16 residues. This CDR3 reads CASSLRGVAGGGELFF. CDR3 sequence (DNA): TGTGCCAGCAGCCTAAGAGGGGTAGCAGGAGGCGGGGAGCTGTTTTTT.

V and J are TRBV27 and TRBJ1-2, with 8 bases fitting TRBD1. The length of the CDR3 is 15 residues. CDR1 MNHEY and CDR2 SMNVEV come from the germline V gene (reference sequence). The V segment lost 4 bases and the J segment 2 bases; nucleotides outside the gene matches: 6. CDR3 protein: CASSSRTGRNYGYTF. The CDR3 DNA is TGTGCCAGCAGTTCCAGGACAGGGCGAAACTATGGCTACACCTTC.

DNA for the CDR3: TGTGCCAGCAGTGGGACTCCACGATGGAACACTGAAGCTTTCTTT. Protein: CASSGTPRWNTEAFF. This chain links TRBV4-2 with TRBJ1-1; weak D call: TRBD1 (5 bases). The CDR3 consists of 15 residues. V was pared by 6 bases and J by 1 base, with 15 bases between. Germline assignment: CDR1 LGHNA and CDR2 YNFKEQ.

This chain uses TRBV15 with TRBJ1-4, with TRBD1 matching over 10 bases. The ends lost 3 bases at V and 1 base at J; junction bases unmatched: 8. The CDR3 runs 18 residues. Germline V gene lookup returns CDR1 LNHNV and CDR2 YYDKDF (reference sequence). The CDR3 region has the DNA TGTGCCACCAGCAGCCGGACAGGGGGAGAGGGAACTAATGAAAAACTGTTTTTT. Its translation is CATSSRTGGEGTNEKLFF.

The chain employs TRBV9 and TRBJ1-1; D perhaps matches TRBD1 (5 bases). Germline CDR1 SGDLS, CDR2 YYNGEE. With 0 bases removed from V and 0 bases from J, the gap between germline ends came to 15 bases. CDR3 length equals 17 residues. CDR3 DNA: TGTGCCAGCAGCGTAGGACAGAATCTCATAATGAACACTGAAGCTTTCTTT. The encoded protein is CASSVGQNLIMNTEAFF.

For the CDR3, the DNA is TGTGCCAGCAGCTTAGGGGCAAAGATGATGAACACTGAAGCTTTCTTT. It specifies CASSLGAKMMNTEAFF. The rearrangement uses TRBV11-1 and TRBJ1-1; no clear D gene. The CDR3 is 16 residues long. The germline CDR1 and CDR2 sequences are SGHAT and FQDESV (reference sequence). V was trimmed by 1 base and J by 0 bases, leaving 12 bases between them.

V and J are TRBV10-1 and TRBJ1-1; D is unresolved. CDR1 WNHNN and CDR2 SYGVQD come from the germline V gene (reference sequence). CDR3 size: 14 residues. The V gene lost 1 base and the J gene lost 3 bases, with 9 bases spanning the gap. CDR3 sequence (DNA): TGCGCCAGCAGTGAGTACCTCCGGGACACTGAAGCTTTCTTT. Translated: CASSEYLRDTEAFF.

The chain couples TRBV2 to TRBJ2-7; D unresolved. Germline values: CDR1 SNHLY, CDR2 FYNNEI. V lost 7 bases and J lost 3, with 10 bases in between. The CDR3 spans 12 residues. CDR3 coding DNA: TGTGCCAGCACTAGGTCGGGCTACGAGCAGTACTTC. It is translated as CASTRSGYEQYF.

The V call is TRBV4-1, the J call TRBJ1-1; D may be TRBD1 (5 bases). Trimming removed 0 bases from V and 4 bases from J, with 24 bases in between. Looked up from germline, CDR1 is MGHRA and CDR2 is YSYEKL. The CDR3 extends over 19 amino acids. The CDR3, as DNA: TGCGCCAGCAGCCAAGATAGAGGGGCCTCAATGCCTCGCGGCACTGAAGCTTTCTTT. Its protein is CASSQDRGASMPRGTEAFF.

The rearrangement links TRBV19 to TRBJ2-6; 9 bases align to TRBD1. V lost 6 bases and J lost 4; bases outside the gene matches: 4. The CDR3 runs to 15 residues. The V gene's germline CDR1 is LNHDA and CDR2 SQIVND (reference sequence). The CDR3 nucleotides read TGTGCCAGTAGCGCCGGGACAGGGGGGGCCAACGTCCTGACTTTC. It yields the protein CASSAGTGGANVLTF. Based on the CDR3 plus reference TRBV19 and TRBJ2-6, the full variable domain is DGGITQSPKYLFRKEGQNVTLSCEQNLNHDAMYWYRQDPGQGLRLIYYSQIVNDFQKGDIAEGYSVSREKKESFPLTVTSAQKNPTAFYLCASSAGTGGANVLTFGAGSRLTVL.

The chain combines TRBV5-4 with TRBJ2-3, with a tentative D call TRBD2 (5 bases). CDR1 and CDR2 (germline): SGHNT, YYREEE (reference sequence). The CDR3 is made up of 17 amino acids. Trimming cost V 4 bases and J 5 bases, with 23 bases left between them. The CDR3 DNA is TGTGCCAGCAGCCTGTTCTTAAATTCGGGGTCCGGAGATACGCAGTATTTT. Its protein is CASSLFLNSGSGDTQYF.

This clone was seen only once. This chain links TRBV30 with TRBJ1-3; perhaps TRBD1 as D (5 bases). Germline V gives CDR1 GTSNPN, CDR2 SVGIG (reference sequence). The V gene lost 3 bases and the J gene lost 0 bases, with 15 bases spanning the gap. This CDR3 contains 16 residues. The CDR3 reads CAWRTGRLASGNTIYF. The CDR3 nucleotides are TGTGCCTGGAGGACGGGGCGATTAGCCTCTGGAAACACCATATATTTT.

The chain is built from TRBV7-8 and TRBJ2-5, with D maybe TRBD2 (5 bases). The germline V and J ends were trimmed by 2 bases and 4 bases, with 8 bases remaining between them. The CDR3 length is 13 residues. CDR1 is SGHVS, CDR2 FQNEAQ, per germline. Here the CDR3 reads CASSLRAGETQYF. In DNA, the CDR3 is TGTGCCAGCAGCTTACGGGCGGGAGAGACCCAGTACTTC.

This clone was recorded once. This chain connects TRBV28 to TRBJ1-2, with D unresolved. CDR3 length: 15 amino acids. Trimming took 1 base from V and 0 from J, leaving 9 bases between them. Germline V gives CDR1 MDHEN, CDR2 SYDVKM. CDR3 protein: CASSLLFPSNYGYTF. The CDR3, as DNA: TGTGCCAGCAGTTTATTATTTCCCTCTAACTATGGCTACACCTTC.

V and J are TRBV5-1 and TRBJ1-2, with D perhaps TRBD1 (5 bases). The germline V and J ends were trimmed by 0 bases and 3 bases, with 12 bases remaining between them. The germline CDR1 and CDR2 sequences are SGHRS and YFSETQ. The CDR3 length is 15 residues. This CDR3 is CASSLVGDSDYGYTF. Here the CDR3 DNA reads TGCGCCAGCAGCTTGGTCGGTGACAGTGACTATGGCTACACCTTC. The full variable domain, its missing parts supplied by reference TRBV5-1 and TRBJ1-2, is KAGVTQTPRYLIKTRGQQVTLSCSPISGHRSVSWYQQTPGQGLQFLFEYFSETQRNKGNFPGRFSGRQFSNSRSEMNVSTLELGDSALYLCASSLVGDSDYGYTFGSGTRLTVV.

This clone was seen a single time. The chain couples TRBV6-1 to TRBJ2-3; the match to TRBD2 covers 10 bases. Germline CDR1 MNHNS, CDR2 SASEGT. After removal of 7 bases from V and 3 bases from J, the junction contained 4 bases not matched to a gene. The CDR3 sequence is 14 residues long. This chain's CDR3 is CASTSGGATDTQYF. DNA for the CDR3: TGTGCCAGCACGAGCGGGGGGGCAACAGATACGCAGTATTTT.

The J gene is TRBJ2-5, the V gene TRBV18; no clear D. V was cut by 4 bases and J by 1 base, with 13 bases left in between. The CDR3 contains 15 residues. Germline V gives CDR1 KGHSH, CDR2 LQKENI. The CDR3 is CASSLSYSSQETQYF. The CDR3, as DNA: TGTGCCAGCTCACTTTCCTACAGTTCCCAAGAGACCCAGTACTTC.